Below are 19 T cell receptor beta chains sequenced from a single sample in a study of cytomegalovirus exposure and HLA in healthy donors. 13 Jbeta primers and 60 Vbeta primers were used for the PCR. Profiling relied on immunoSEQ multiplex PCR, and the TCRdb table lists in-frame clones only, not all of them. The sample comprises 130,000 or so clones, about 8.6% of which are singletons, and around 6% rests with the top ten. Input material: PBMCs. The receptors were gathered from a woman in her thirties or forties in good health and CMV-seropositive.

This sequence joins TRBV11-1 and TRBJ1-1; 7 bases agree with TRBD1. The CDR3 spans 14 residues. V lost 2 bases and J lost 6; bases outside the gene matches: 6. Germline V CDR1 and CDR2: SGHAT, FQDESV (reference sequence). Here the CDR3 DNA reads TGTGCCAGCAGCTTACTACAGGGGCCACCTGAAGCTTTCTTT. Translated, it gives CASSLLQGPPEAFF.

The chain carries TRBV27 and TRBJ2-7, with 9 positions matching TRBD1. Germline V lookup: CDR1 MNHEY, CDR2 SMNVEV (reference sequence). The CDR3 totals 15 residues. The J segment lost 2 bases and the V segment lost 6 bases, leaving 8 bases of the junction unmatched. This CDR3 is CASRAGTGLTYEQYF. CDR3 in DNA: TGTGCCAGCAGAGCCGGGACAGGGCTAACCTACGAGCAGTACTTC.

The rearrangement uses TRBV9 and TRBJ1-1, with 7 bases identical to TRBD1. Looked up from germline, CDR1 is SGDLS and CDR2 is YYNGEE. Unmatched junction bases numbered 2, after V lost 0 bases and J lost 3 bases. The CDR3 length is 14 residues. The CDR3 DNA reads as TGTGCCAGCAGCGTAGTCGGGACAGACACTGAAGCTTTCTTT. It codes for CASSVVGTDTEAFF.

This clone was recorded many times. The chain has TRBV5-1 and TRBJ2-1, with 8 bases lining up with TRBD1. J lost 9 bases, V lost 4 bases, and 9 bases had no gene match. The CDR3 is 14 residues long. Per germline, CDR1 SGHRS and CDR2 YFSETQ. The CDR3 protein is CASSPESTGAEQFF. DNA for the CDR3: TGCGCCAGCAGCCCGGAATCGACAGGGGCTGAGCAGTTCTTC.

This clone turned up a few times. CDR3 region: CASSGTGSGNTIYF. Here the CDR3 DNA reads TGTGCCAGCAGCGGGACAGGGAGTGGAAACACCATATATTTT. This sequence joins TRBV9 and TRBJ1-3; 8 positions match TRBD1. J lost 3 bases, V lost 3 bases, and 2 bases had no gene match. In germline, CDR1 is SGDLS, CDR2 YYNGEE. The CDR3 contains 14 residues.

This clone turned up a few times. V usage is TRBV7-2 and J usage is TRBJ1-1; D possibly corresponds to TRBD1 (5 bases). Per germline, CDR1 SGHTA and CDR2 FQGNSA. CDR3 size: 16 residues. Trimming pared 0 bases from V and 3 bases from J, leaving 14 bases between. The CDR3 region is CASSLAGRGADTEAFF. Here the CDR3 DNA reads TGTGCCAGCAGCTTAGCGGGGAGGGGCGCGGACACTGAAGCTTTCTTT.

This clone was seen only a few times. The chain has TRBV10-3 and TRBJ2-7; D might be TRBD1 (5 bases). The V end lost 6 bases, the J end lost 5 bases, and 14 bases lay between the germline ends. CDR1 is ENHRY and CDR2 is SYGVKD in the germline V gene. The CDR3 spans 13 residues. CDR3 loop: CAISPREGDEQYF. In DNA, the CDR3 is TGTGCCATCAGCCCTAGGGAAGGGGACGAGCAGTACTTC.

This clone was seen more than once but under ten times. The chain links TRBV28 to TRBJ1-2; D unclear. Germline V gene lookup returns CDR1 MDHEN and CDR2 SYDVKM. V lost 2 bases and J lost 8, with 12 bases in between. The CDR3 has 13 residues. CDR3 in amino acids: CASSLPGYGGYTF. The CDR3 bases are TGTGCCAGCAGTTTACCCGGGTATGGAGGCTACACCTTC.

This clone was seen more than once but under ten times. This CDR3 is CARSLGRGQGPSSSYEQYF. CDR3 coding DNA: TGTGCCAGAAGCTTGGGAAGGGGACAGGGGCCATCGAGCTCCTACGAGCAGTACTTC. The chain couples TRBV5-3 to TRBJ2-7; 10 nucleotides line up with TRBD1. TRBV5-3 is designated an ORF whose function remains uncertain. J was trimmed by 0 bases and V by 0 bases; bases with no gene match: 12. The CDR3 spans 19 residues.

This chain connects TRBV7-3 to TRBJ2-5; 8 bases are shared with TRBD2. The V gene end was trimmed by 5 bases and the J gene end by 4 bases; junction bases not matched to a gene: 9. CDR1 and CDR2 from the germline V gene are SGHTA and FQGTGA. The CDR3 runs 15 residues. CDR3 residues: CASSPGGAGRETQYF. CDR3 in DNA: TGTGCCAGCAGCCCCGGGGGGGCGGGAAGAGAGACCCAGTACTTC.

The J gene is TRBJ2-7, the V gene TRBV6-4; weak D call: TRBD1 (6 bases). Germline V CDR1 and CDR2: MRHNA, SNTAGT. This CDR3 comprises 13 residues. V was pared by 4 bases and J by 4 bases, with 11 bases between. The CDR3 coding sequence is TGTGCCAGCAGTGTCTCACAGGGTTACGAGCAGTACTTC. It codes for CASSVSQGYEQYF.

The chain carries TRBV9 and TRBJ2-7; 8 bases align to TRBD1. V shed 4 bases, J shed 6 bases, and the junction held 12 bases outside the gene matches. This CDR3 region has 15 residues. Germline V gives CDR1 SGDLS, CDR2 YYNGEE. This CDR3 reads CASSLRGTGPGEQYF. For the CDR3, the DNA is TGTGCCAGCAGCCTCCGCGGGACAGGCCCTGGCGAGCAGTACTTC.

V is TRBV13 and J is TRBJ2-1, with 7 bases identical to TRBD1. The CDR3 extends over 15 amino acids. Unmatched junction bases numbered 4, after V lost 5 bases and J lost 0 bases. Germline CDR1 PRHDT, CDR2 FYEKMQ (reference sequence). CDR3 sequence (DNA): TGTGCCAGCAGCCCCGGGACAGTCTCCTACAATGAGCAGTTCTTC. Its translation is CASSPGTVSYNEQFF.

This chain connects TRBV5-4 to TRBJ2-5; 7 positions agree with TRBD2. The V gene end was trimmed by 5 bases and the J gene end by 2 bases; junction bases not matched to a gene: 3. This CDR3 is 13 amino acids long. Germline V gene data show CDR1 as SGHNT and CDR2 as YYREEE (reference sequence). In DNA form, the CDR3 reads TGTGCCAGCAGGCGGACTAGTCAAGAGACCCAGTACTTC. Its translation: CASRRTSQETQYF.

This clone was observed a handful of times. The chain is built from TRBV14 and TRBJ1-2; 8 nucleotides match TRBD1. Losses at the gene ends were 1 base for V and 5 bases for J; bases not matched to a gene: 6. CDR3 length: 15 amino acids. Germline V gene sequence: CDR1 SGHDN, CDR2 FVKESK. CDR3 protein: CASSQGRGHGYGYTF. CDR3 coding DNA: TGTGCCAGCAGCCAAGGCAGGGGGCATGGGTATGGCTACACCTTC.

This clone was counted only a few times. The rearrangement links TRBV28 to TRBJ1-1; D uncertain. This CDR3 spans 11 amino acids. Between the trimmed V and J ends, which lost 7 bases and 0 bases, there was a span of 3 bases. Germline V CDR1 and CDR2: MDHEN, SYDVKM. The CDR3 bases are TGTGCCAGCATCATGAACACTGAAGCTTTCTTT. Encoded protein: CASIMNTEAFF.

In this sample, this clone turned up a few times. The J gene is TRBJ2-3, the V gene TRBV28, with TRBD2 matching over 8 bases. This CDR3 spans 15 amino acids. Germline V gives CDR1 MDHEN, CDR2 SYDVKM. The ends lost 5 bases at V and 4 bases at J; junction bases unmatched: 8. The CDR3 protein is CASSDWRGGSDTQYF. The DNA for the CDR3 is TGTGCCAGCAGTGACTGGCGCGGGGGGTCAGATACGCAGTATTTT.

This CDR3 is CASSLTGDTEAFF. The DNA for the CDR3 is TGTGCCAGCAGCTTGACAGGGGACACTGAAGCTTTCTTT. The rearrangement links TRBV7-3 to TRBJ1-1; 8 nucleotides agree with TRBD1. Germline V lookup: CDR1 SGHTA, CDR2 FQGTGA. The trim removed 3 bases at V and 3 bases at J, leaving 0 bases unmatched. The CDR3 runs to 13 residues.

The J gene is TRBJ1-3, the V gene TRBV7-9, with 8 bases fitting TRBD1. Germline values: CDR1 SEHNR, CDR2 FQNEAQ (reference sequence). CDR3 size: 17 residues. The ends lost 5 bases at V and 1 base at J; junction bases unmatched: 10. The CDR3 reads CASSGRTGIWSGNTIYF. The CDR3 DNA reads as TGTGCCAGCAGCGGAAGGACAGGGATATGGTCTGGAAACACCATATATTTT.